This is a list of T cell receptor beta chains from one sample in a study of T cell responses to AZD1222 COVID-19 vaccine. TCRdb keeps only in-frame clones here, not all; method: immunoSEQ multiplex PCR. The top ten hold 0.4% to 0.5% of the sample, which has roughly 180,000 clones, 88% seen once. The source was peripheral blood, collected on day 0 of AZD1222 vaccination. The receptors come from an adult in good health. Each CDR3 is given without its conserved first and last residue.

v_call: TRBV11-2; j_call: TRBJ1-2; cdr3_aa: ASSADSWGNLGYGYT
v_call: TRBV11-2; j_call: TRBJ2-1; cdr3_aa: ASSLGFRQF
v_call: TRBV25-1; j_call: TRBJ1-6; cdr3_aa: ASSEPSASSPLH
v_call: TRBV19; j_call: TRBJ1-1; cdr3_aa: ASSKGTEAF
v_call: TRBV30; j_call: TRBJ1-1; cdr3_aa: AWVRQGGTEAF
v_call: TRBV3-1/TRBV3-2; j_call: TRBJ2-5; cdr3_aa: ASSPYGGKETQY
v_call: TRBV6-5; j_call: TRBJ2-3; cdr3_aa: ASILDPAINTQY
v_call: TRBV6-2/TRBV6-3; j_call: TRBJ2-7; cdr3_aa: ASSYPTDEQY
v_call: TRBV7-9; j_call: TRBJ1-1; cdr3_aa: ASSSVASTEAF
v_call: TRBV7-9; j_call: TRBJ1-1; cdr3_aa: AGSRDRHTEAF
v_call: TRBV4-2; j_call: TRBJ2-1; cdr3_aa: ASSQGRTTRGNEQF
v_call: TRBV25-1; j_call: TRBJ1-5; cdr3_aa: ASSGQGNQPQH
v_call: TRBV27; j_call: TRBJ1-2; cdr3_aa: ASSLGGGRGYT
v_call: TRBV15; j_call: TRBJ2-4; cdr3_aa: ATSRDDRAEKNIQY
v_call: TRBV18; j_call: TRBJ1-1; cdr3_aa: ASSPGQGLGAF
v_call: TRBV3-1/TRBV3-2; j_call: TRBJ2-1; cdr3_aa: ASSQRGEQF
v_call: TRBV5-1; j_call: TRBJ1-4; cdr3_aa: ASSSAGTGEEKLF
v_call: TRBV19; j_call: TRBJ1-1; cdr3_aa: ASSIGGNPEAF
v_call: TRBV18; j_call: TRBJ2-1; cdr3_aa: ASSRLAGLYNEQF
v_call: TRBV3-1/TRBV3-2; j_call: TRBJ1-1; cdr3_aa: ASSQDTGRDEAF
v_call: TRBV20-1; j_call: TRBJ2-5; cdr3_aa: SATSETQY
v_call: TRBV5-6; j_call: TRBJ1-6; cdr3_aa: ASSLAIRVIDSPLH
v_call: TRBV28; j_call: TRBJ1-5; cdr3_aa: ASSLKRGQPQH
v_call: TRBV10-3; j_call: TRBJ1-2; cdr3_aa: AIRIDTLPPDYGYT
v_call: TRBV2; j_call: TRBJ2-1; cdr3_aa: ASHTGQGYNEQF
v_call: TRBV5-1; j_call: TRBJ1-1; cdr3_aa: ASSLTSNTEAF
v_call: TRBV9; j_call: TRBJ1-2; cdr3_aa: ASSVVAQGLNFYGYT
v_call: TRBV3-1/TRBV3-2; j_call: TRBJ2-5; cdr3_aa: ASSPLGGTGYN
v_call: TRBV3-1/TRBV3-2; j_call: TRBJ2-7; cdr3_aa: ASSLAMPGEQY
v_call: TRBV19; j_call: TRBJ1-6; cdr3_aa: ASRSKDSPLH
v_call: TRBV20-1; j_call: TRBJ2-7; cdr3_aa: SASRGTYEQY
v_call: TRBV5-4; j_call: TRBJ1-3; cdr3_aa: ASSRDRPASGNTIY
v_call: TRBV30; j_call: TRBJ1-1; cdr3_aa: AWSVYGGTEAF
v_call: TRBV28; j_call: TRBJ2-2; cdr3_aa: ASSRAREGARTGELF
v_call: TRBV14; j_call: TRBJ2-1; cdr3_aa: ASSQEDLNSGYLYNEQF
v_call: TRBV15; j_call: TRBJ2-7; cdr3_aa: ATSRVGERGTPPYEQY
v_call: TRBV30; j_call: TRBJ2-7; cdr3_aa: AWSVGIYEQY